The clone carrying this T cell receptor (beta chain) is a singleton in its sample. These data come from a study of shared clonotypes between healthy human individuals. Germline-derived CDR1 and CDR2 are SNHLY and FYNNEI. This CDR3 spans 16 amino acids. The J segment lost 3 bases and the V segment lost 7 bases, leaving 14 bases of the junction unmatched. Investigators divided CD4+ cells into CD45RA+ naive and CD45RA-negative memory subsets. Generated by immunoSEQ multiplex PCR, the TCRdb table keeps only in-frame clones and is missing some. The table includes a few hundred thousand clones, 73% detected once.

The source material was memory CD4+ T cells sorted from blood. Noted subset: CD45RA-negative fraction. This sequence originates from a man in his thirties or forties in good health. The chain couples TRBV2 to TRBJ2-7, with 8 positions matching TRBD1. The CDR3 region is CASTRISGRGRYEQYF. Written as DNA, the CDR3 is TGTGCCAGCACCAGAATTTCGGGCAGGGGGCGCTACGAGCAGTACTTC.